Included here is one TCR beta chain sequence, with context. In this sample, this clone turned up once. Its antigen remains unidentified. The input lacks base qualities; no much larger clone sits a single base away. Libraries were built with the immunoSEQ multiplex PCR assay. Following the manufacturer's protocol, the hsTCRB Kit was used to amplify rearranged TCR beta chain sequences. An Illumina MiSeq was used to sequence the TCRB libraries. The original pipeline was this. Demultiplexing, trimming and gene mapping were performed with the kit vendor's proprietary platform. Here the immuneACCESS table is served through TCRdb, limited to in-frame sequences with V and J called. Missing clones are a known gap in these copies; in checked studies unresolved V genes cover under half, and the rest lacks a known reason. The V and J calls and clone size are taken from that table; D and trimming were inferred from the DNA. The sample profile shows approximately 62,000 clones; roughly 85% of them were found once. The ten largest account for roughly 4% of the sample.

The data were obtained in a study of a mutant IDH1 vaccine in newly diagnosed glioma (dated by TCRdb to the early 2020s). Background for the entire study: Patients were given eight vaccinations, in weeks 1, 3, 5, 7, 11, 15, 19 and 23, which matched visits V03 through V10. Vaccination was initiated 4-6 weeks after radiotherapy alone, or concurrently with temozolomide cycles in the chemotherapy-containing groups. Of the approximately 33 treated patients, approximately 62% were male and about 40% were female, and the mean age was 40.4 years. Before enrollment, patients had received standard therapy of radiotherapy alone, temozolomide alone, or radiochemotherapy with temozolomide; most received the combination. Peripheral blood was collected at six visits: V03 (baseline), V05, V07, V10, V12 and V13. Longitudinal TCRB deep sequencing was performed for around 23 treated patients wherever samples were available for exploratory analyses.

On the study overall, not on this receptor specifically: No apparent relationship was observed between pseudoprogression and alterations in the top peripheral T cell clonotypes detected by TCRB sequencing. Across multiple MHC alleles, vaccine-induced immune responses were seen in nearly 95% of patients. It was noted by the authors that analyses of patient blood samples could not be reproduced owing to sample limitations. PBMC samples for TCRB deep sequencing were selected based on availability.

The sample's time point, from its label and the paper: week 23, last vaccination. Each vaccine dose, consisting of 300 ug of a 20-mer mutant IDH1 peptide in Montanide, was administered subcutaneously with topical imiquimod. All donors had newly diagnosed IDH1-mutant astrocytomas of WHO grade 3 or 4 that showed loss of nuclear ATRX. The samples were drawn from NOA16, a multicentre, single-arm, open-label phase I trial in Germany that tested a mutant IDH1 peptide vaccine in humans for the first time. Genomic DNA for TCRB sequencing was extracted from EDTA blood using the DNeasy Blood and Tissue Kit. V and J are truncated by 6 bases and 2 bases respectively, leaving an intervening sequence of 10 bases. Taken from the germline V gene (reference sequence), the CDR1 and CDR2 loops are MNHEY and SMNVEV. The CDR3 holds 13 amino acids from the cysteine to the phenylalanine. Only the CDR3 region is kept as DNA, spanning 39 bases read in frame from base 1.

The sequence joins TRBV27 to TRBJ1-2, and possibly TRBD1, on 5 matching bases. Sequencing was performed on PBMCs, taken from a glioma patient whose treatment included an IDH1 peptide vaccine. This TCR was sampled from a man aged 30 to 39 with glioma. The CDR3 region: CASRPRGNYGYTF. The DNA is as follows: TGTGCCAGCAGACCGCGGGGGAACTATGGCTACACCTTC.